The present entry profiles one TCR beta chain with its context. Participants came from 24 US areas, aged about 18 to 100 years. Clinical history as reported by participants underpinned cohort assignment. This specimen comes from a study of blood T cell repertoires in COVID-19. The wider study: In each case, the material was cDNA or gDNA derived from T cells, B-cell-depleted T cells, or PBMCs.

The table came from immunoSEQ multiplex PCR; TCRdb's copy has only in-frame clones and leaves some out. The repertoire holds 180,000 or so clones, with roughly 88% as singletons. This CDR3 has 16 residues. J is TRBJ1-4 and V is TRBV21-1; the table assigns TRBD1, which was not confirmed against the DNA. TRBV21-1 is shown as a pseudogene. This receptor was obtained from a man in his fifties or sixties who had recovered from COVID-19. The source material was PBMCs or T cells enriched from blood (not recorded which). CDR3 nucleotide sequence: TGTGCCAGCAGCATAAATGCCGGGACAGGGAATGAAAAACTGTTTTTT. Translation: CASSINAGTGNEKLFF.